The sample holds a few counts of the clone carrying this T cell receptor beta chain. These data are taken from a study of T cells in Graves' hyperthyroidism and ophthalmopathy. V was cut by 5 bases and J by 7 bases, with 12 bases left in between. CDR1 and CDR2 from the germline V gene are MNHEY and SMNVEV (reference sequence). There are 13 residues in the CDR3. Amplification yielded TCR beta CDR3 regions, with RNA transcripts as the source. Carried out on the TCR CDR3, a first-round RT-PCR used the HTBI primer set. TCRdb re-called the multiplex PCR reads with MiXCR, one entry per CDR3 protein. The table records over 200,000 distinct CDR3 sequences, roughly 15% of them present only once. The PBMCs had their origin in approximately 10 ml of fresh peripheral blood.

The chain uses TRBV27 and TRBJ1-5; D is possibly TRBD1 (5 bases). The receptor was derived from a man over 45 with Graves' hyperthyroidism. The specimen was blood. Here the CDR3 DNA reads TGTGCCAGCAGTCTAGATCCAGGGCAGCCCCAGCATTTT. It translates to CASSLDPGQPQHF.